This T cell receptor (beta chain) originates from a study of T cell responses to AZD1222 COVID-19 vaccine. Findings and limits, study-wide: Among AZD1222 vaccinees, only five to seven were seropositive at baseline.

Concerning this clone itself: The antigen remains unidentified.

CDR1 is SGHTA, CDR2 FQGNSA, per germline. CDR3 length: 10 residues. Trimming took off 8 bases at V and 6 bases at J, with 7 bases between the two ends. Sequencing was performed with immunoSEQ multiplex PCR; in TCRdb, only in-frame clones are kept and a portion is missing. The sample holds about 73,000 clones, roughly 89% seen once. This sample comprised peripheral blood, obtained 28 days after the second AZD1222 dose. The source of this sequence is an adult who received the AZD1222 COVID-19 vaccine. V is TRBV7-2 and J is TRBJ1-2; D perhaps matches TRBD1 (5 bases). The CDR3 DNA reads TGTGCCAGCTGGGGCAATGGCTACACCTTC. Translation: CASWGNGYTF. Full variable domain (remainder filled in from reference TRBV7-2 and TRBJ1-2): GAGVSQSPSNKVTEKGKDVELRCDPISGHTALYWYRQSLGQGLEFLIYFQGNSAPDKSGLPSDRFSAERTGGSVSTLTIQRTQQEDSAVYLCASWGNGYTFGSGTRLTVV.